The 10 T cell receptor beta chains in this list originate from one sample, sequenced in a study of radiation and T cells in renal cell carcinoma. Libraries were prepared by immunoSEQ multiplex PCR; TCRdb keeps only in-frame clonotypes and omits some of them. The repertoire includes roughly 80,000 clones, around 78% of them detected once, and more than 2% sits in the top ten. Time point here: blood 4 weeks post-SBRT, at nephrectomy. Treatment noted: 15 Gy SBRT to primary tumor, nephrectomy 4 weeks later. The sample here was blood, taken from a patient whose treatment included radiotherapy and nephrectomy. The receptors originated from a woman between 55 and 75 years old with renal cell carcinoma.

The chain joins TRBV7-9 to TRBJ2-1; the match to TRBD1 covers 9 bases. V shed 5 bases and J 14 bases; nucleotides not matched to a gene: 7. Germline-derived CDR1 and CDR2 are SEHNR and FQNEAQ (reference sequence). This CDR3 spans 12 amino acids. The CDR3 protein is CASSAGQGGKFF. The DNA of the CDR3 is TGTGCCAGCAGCGCGGGACAGGGAGGAAAGTTCTTC.

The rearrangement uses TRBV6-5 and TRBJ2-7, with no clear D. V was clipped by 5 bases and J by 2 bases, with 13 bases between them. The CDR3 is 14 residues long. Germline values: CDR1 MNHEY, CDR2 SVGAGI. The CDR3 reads CASSDTTQTYEQYF. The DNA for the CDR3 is TGTGCCAGCAGTGATACGACACAAACCTACGAGCAGTACTTC.

CDR3 sequence reads: CASSPTSGGADTQYF. The CDR3 nucleotides are TGTGCCAGCAGCCCAACTAGCGGGGGAGCAGATACGCAGTATTTT. This chain connects TRBV6-4 to TRBJ2-3; 11 bases line up with TRBD2. The junction had 6 bases not matched to a gene; V was cut back by 6 bases and J by 4 bases. Germline CDR1 and CDR2: MRHNA and SNTAGT. The CDR3 totals 15 residues.

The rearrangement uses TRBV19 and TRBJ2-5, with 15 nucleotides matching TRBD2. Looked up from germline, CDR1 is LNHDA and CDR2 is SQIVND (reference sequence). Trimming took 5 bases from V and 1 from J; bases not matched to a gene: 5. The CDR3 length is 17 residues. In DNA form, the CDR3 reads TGTGCCAGTAGTCCGGGACTAGCGGGAGGTTCCCAAGAGACCCAGTACTTC. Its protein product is CASSPGLAGGSQETQYF.

The CDR3 nucleotides are TGTGCCAGCTCACCCACTGACCTCCAAGAGACCCAGTACTTC. This sequence encodes CASSPTDLQETQYF. The V and J genes are TRBV18 and TRBJ2-5; D is unresolved. Trimming took off 3 bases at V and 1 base at J, with 9 bases between the two ends. Germline V CDR1 and CDR2: KGHSH, LQKENI. The CDR3 is 14 amino acids.

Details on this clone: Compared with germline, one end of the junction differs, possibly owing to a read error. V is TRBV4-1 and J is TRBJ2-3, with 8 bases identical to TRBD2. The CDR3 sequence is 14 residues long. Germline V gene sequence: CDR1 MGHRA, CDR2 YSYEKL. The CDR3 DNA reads TGCGCCAGCAGACAAGCGGGGGCCTCAGATACGCAGTATTTT. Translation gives CASRQAGASDTQYF.

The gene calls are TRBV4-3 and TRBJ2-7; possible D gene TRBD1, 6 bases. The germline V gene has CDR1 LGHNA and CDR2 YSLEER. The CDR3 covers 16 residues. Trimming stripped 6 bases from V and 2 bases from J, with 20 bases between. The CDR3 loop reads CASSSTLQGIAYEQYF. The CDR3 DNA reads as TGCGCCAGCAGTTCGACCTTGCAGGGGATAGCCTACGAGCAGTACTTC.

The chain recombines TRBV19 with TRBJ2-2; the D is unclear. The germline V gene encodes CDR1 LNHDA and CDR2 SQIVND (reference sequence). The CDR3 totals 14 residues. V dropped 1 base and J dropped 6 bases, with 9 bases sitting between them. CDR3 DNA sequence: TGTGCCAGTAGTATAGGGCCCCGAGCCGGGGAGCTGTTTTTT. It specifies CASSIGPRAGELFF.

The CDR3: CASSLRLGPRGEQYF. The CDR3 DNA is TGTGCCAGCAGTTTAAGGCTGGGCCCGCGGGGCGAGCAGTACTTC. The V gene is TRBV27, the J gene TRBJ2-7; a possible D gene is TRBD2 (6 bases). The CDR3 has 15 amino acids. Looked up from germline, CDR1 is MNHEY and CDR2 is SMNVEV (reference sequence). Trimming left V 2 bases short and J 6 bases short, with 17 bases between.

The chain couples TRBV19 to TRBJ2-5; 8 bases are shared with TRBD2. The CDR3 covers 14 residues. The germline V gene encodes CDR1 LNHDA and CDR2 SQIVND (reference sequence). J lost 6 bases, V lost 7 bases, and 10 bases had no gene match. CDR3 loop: CASTPGGPMQTQYF. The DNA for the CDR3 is TGTGCCAGTACGCCGGGAGGGCCTATGCAGACCCAGTACTTC.